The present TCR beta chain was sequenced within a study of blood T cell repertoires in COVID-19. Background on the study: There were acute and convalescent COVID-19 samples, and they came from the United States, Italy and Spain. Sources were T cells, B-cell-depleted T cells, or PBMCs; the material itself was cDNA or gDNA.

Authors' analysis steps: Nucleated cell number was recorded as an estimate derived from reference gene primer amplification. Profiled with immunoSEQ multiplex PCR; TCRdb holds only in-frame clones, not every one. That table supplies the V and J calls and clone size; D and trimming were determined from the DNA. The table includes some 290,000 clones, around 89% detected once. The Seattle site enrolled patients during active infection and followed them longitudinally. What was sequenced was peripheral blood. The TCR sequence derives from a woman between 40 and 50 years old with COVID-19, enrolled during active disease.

CDR3 coding DNA: TGTGCCAGCAGCCAAGAGGGACAGGGGGCCTACGAGCAGTACTTC. It is translated as CASSQEGQGAYEQYF. The chain links TRBV3-1 (or the pseudogene TRBV3-2) to TRBJ2-7, with 11 bases identical to TRBD1. CDR3 size: 15 residues. Germline CDR1 LGHDT, CDR2 YNNKEL (reference sequence). Trimming removed 0 bases from V and 2 bases from J; junction bases left unmatched: 0.